These 18 T cell receptor beta chains were all obtained from the same sample, sequenced in a study of cytomegalovirus exposure and HLA in healthy donors. In the PCR, 60 Vbeta and 13 Jbeta primers were used. The table came from immunoSEQ multiplex PCR; TCRdb's copy has only in-frame clones and leaves some out. Counted here are tens of thousands of clones, just over 75% occurring once; the ten biggest clones make up roughly 3%. Sequencing was carried out using PBMCs. The receptor source for this set is a man aged 50-59 years in good health and CMV-seropositive.

The chain combines TRBV6-6 with TRBJ1-1; 8 bases are a match to TRBD1. CDR1 and CDR2 (germline): MNHNY, SVGAGI (reference sequence). V trimming: 4 bases; J trimming: 5 bases; junction bases outside the gene matches: 6. The CDR3 totals 14 residues. The CDR3 nucleotides are TGTGCCAGCAGTTCAGGACAGGGACGGACTGAAGCTTTCTTT. This gives the protein CASSSGQGRTEAFF.

This sequence joins TRBV19 and TRBJ2-1, with D hard to call. The ends were cut back, 2 bases at V and 9 bases at J, with 11 bases in the middle. Per the germline V gene, CDR1 is LNHDA and CDR2 is SQIVND (reference sequence). CDR3 length equals 13 residues. The CDR3 nucleotides read TGTGCCAGTAGTATATCCAGGTTGACTGAGCAGTTCTTC. It codes for CASSISRLTEQFF.

The table lists this clone with a few counts. This sequence joins TRBV19 and TRBJ1-1; 7 nucleotides agree with TRBD1. The trim removed 8 bases at V and 2 bases at J, leaving 8 bases unmatched. The CDR3 has 14 amino acids. Looked up from germline, CDR1 is LNHDA and CDR2 is SQIVND (reference sequence). The CDR3 sequence: CASSPQGVNTEAFF. CDR3 bases: TGTGCCAGTTCTCCTCAGGGGGTAAACACTGAAGCTTTCTTT.

The rearrangement links TRBV7-2 to TRBJ1-2, with D hard to call. The CDR3 runs 15 residues. V dropped 2 bases and J dropped 1 base, with 11 bases sitting between them. Germline assignment: CDR1 SGHTA and CDR2 FQGNSA. The CDR3 coding sequence is TGTGCCAGCAGCTTAAATCGGGGTGGTAACTATGGCTACACCTTC. Protein product: CASSLNRGGNYGYTF.

The V call is TRBV18, the J call TRBJ1-1, with no clear D. The CDR3 consists of 15 residues. V was cut by 2 bases and J by 1 base, with 11 bases left in between. CDR1 and CDR2 from the germline V gene are KGHSH and LQKENI. CDR3 region: CASSPTNWANTEAFF. The CDR3 nucleotides are TGTGCCAGCTCACCAACAAACTGGGCGAACACTGAAGCTTTCTTT.

About this clone itself: Compared with germline, one end of the junction differs, possibly owing to a read error. The V call is TRBV10-3, the J call TRBJ1-2, with D perhaps TRBD1 (5 bases). The CDR3 totals 15 residues. Germline V CDR1 and CDR2: ENHRY, SYGVKD. The CDR3 DNA sequence: TGTGCCAGCAGTTACTCTCTCAGGGTTGGAAGTGGCTACACCTTC. Protein product: CASSYSLRVGSGYTF.

The chain uses TRBV2 and TRBJ1-2; D is perhaps TRBD1 (5 bases). The CDR3 runs to 12 residues. Germline V gene lookup returns CDR1 SNHLY and CDR2 FYNNEI. The ends were cut back, 2 bases at V and 10 bases at J, with 11 bases in the middle. CDR3 sequence reads: CASSERQSHYTF. CDR3 nucleotide sequence: TGTGCCAGCAGTGAAAGACAGTCTCACTACACCTTC.

The rearrangement links TRBV2 to TRBJ1-4; 7 bases match TRBD1. Germline CDR1 is SNHLY and CDR2 is FYNNEI. This CDR3 region has 15 residues. V lost 5 bases to trimming and J lost 0 bases; unmatched junction nucleotides: 3. This CDR3 reads CASSKTGATNEKLFF. CDR3 bases: TGTGCCAGCAGTAAAACAGGGGCAACTAATGAAAAACTGTTTTTT.

The chain joins TRBV28 to TRBJ1-2; D remains ambiguous. V lost 7 bases, J lost 4 bases, and 19 bases lay in between. The CDR3 covers 15 residues. CDR1 and CDR2 from the germline V gene are MDHEN and SYDVKM. The CDR3 reads CASNLPGGRLYGYTF. The CDR3 nucleotides read TGTGCCAGCAACCTTCCCGGCGGGAGGCTCTATGGCTACACCTTC.

This chain uses TRBV6-4 with TRBJ2-2; 8 bases agree with TRBD1. From germline, CDR1 is MRHNA and CDR2 SNTAGT. The CDR3 is made up of 15 amino acids. The V gene end was trimmed by 6 bases and the J gene end by 5 bases; junction bases not matched to a gene: 8. The CDR3 reads CASSEGQGGTGELFF. The CDR3 region has the DNA TGTGCCAGCAGCGAAGGACAGGGAGGAACCGGGGAGCTGTTTTTT.

J is TRBJ2-2 and V is TRBV7-9, with D tentatively TRBD1 (6 bases). The CDR3 is 15 residues long. CDR1 is SEHNR, CDR2 FQNEAQ, per germline (reference sequence). V was cut by 0 bases and J by 8 bases, with 13 bases left in between. The CDR3 coding sequence is TGTGCCAGCAGCTTAGCGGGACAAGGATTGGGGGAGCTGTTTTTT. Translating it yields CASSLAGQGLGELFF. Complete variable domain (other parts from reference TRBV7-9 and TRBJ2-2): DTGVSQNPRHKITKRGQNVTFRCDPISEHNRLYWYRQTLGQGPEFLTYFQNEAQLEKSRLLSDRFSAERPKGSFSTLEIQRTEQGDSAMYLCASSLAGQGLGELFFGEGSRLTVL.

The chain has TRBV4-1 and TRBJ2-5; 7 nucleotides align to TRBD2. Germline V gives CDR1 MGHRA, CDR2 YSYEKL. V shed 3 bases, J shed 1 base, and the junction held 8 bases outside the gene matches. The CDR3 is made up of 16 amino acids. CDR3 loop: CASSQVPLAVQETQYF. CDR3 in DNA: TGCGCCAGCAGCCAGGTGCCTCTAGCGGTCCAAGAGACCCAGTACTTC.

There are a few counts of this clone. This same CDR3 is encoded by further DNA sequences in the sample. CDR3 sequence: CASSPSLAEVSYEQYF. The CDR3 region has the DNA TGCGCCAGCAGTCCCTCTTTAGCGGAAGTTTCCTACGAGCAGTACTTC. The chain combines TRBV4-1 with TRBJ2-7, with TRBD2 as a possible D gene (6 bases). CDR3 length equals 16 residues. Germline CDR1 MGHRA, CDR2 YSYEKL. V was trimmed by 6 bases and J by 1 base, leaving 19 bases between them.

The sample holds a few counts of this clone. The chain recombines TRBV6-6 with TRBJ2-3; tentative D call: TRBD1 (7 bases). CDR3 length: 15 amino acids. Per the germline V gene, CDR1 is MNHNY and CDR2 is SVGAGI (reference sequence). V was pared by 5 bases and J by 2 bases, with 14 bases between. CDR3 DNA sequence: TGTGCCAGCAGTGCGAGACAGGGACTCACAGATACGCAGTATTTT. The encoded protein is CASSARQGLTDTQYF.

The genes are TRBV6-5 and TRBJ2-1; 10 nucleotides match TRBD2. The V gene end was trimmed by 6 bases and the J gene end by 5 bases; junction bases not matched to a gene: 4. Looked up from germline, CDR1 is MNHEY and CDR2 is SVGAGI. This CDR3 region has 14 residues. The CDR3 is CASSNSGRNNEQFF. CDR3 DNA: TGTGCCAGCAGCAATAGCGGGAGGAACAATGAGCAGTTCTTC.

As regards this clone: At one of its ends the junction is not consistent with the germline gene, which may arise from a read error. The chain employs TRBV4-1 and TRBJ2-4; D unresolved. The CDR3 consists of 16 residues. Germline lookup yields CDR1 MGHRA and CDR2 YSYEKL. The CDR3 here is CASSHPSREPKNSQYF. For the CDR3, the DNA is TGCGCCAGCAGCCACCCCTCCCGCGAACCCAAAAACAGTCAGTACTTC.

This clone came up a few times. The chain joins TRBV6-1 to TRBJ1-2; 7 nucleotides match TRBD1. CDR1 and CDR2 (germline): MNHNS, SASEGT. Losses at the gene ends were 9 bases for V and 2 bases for J; bases not matched to a gene: 12. The CDR3 has 15 amino acids. CDR3 DNA sequence: TGTGCCAGGAGCGGGTGGCAGGGGGGCAACTATGGCTACACCTTC. Translating gives CARSGWQGGNYGYTF.

A word on this clone: A junction boundary mismatches the germline segment, possibly from a read error. The V gene is TRBV7-2, the J gene TRBJ2-6, with D possibly matching TRBD1 (5 bases). The CDR3 has 15 amino acids. From germline, CDR1 is SGHTA and CDR2 FQGNSA. CDR3 region: CASSSINSGANGLTF. The CDR3 DNA reads TGTGCCAGCAGCTCCATTAACTCTGGGGCCAACGGCCTGACTTTC.